The present entry profiles one TCR beta chain with its context. Assignments of participants to cohorts depended upon their own reported clinical history. All recovered Cohort 3 donors got two negative PCRs, got clearance, or saw symptom resolution. The ends were cut back, 3 bases at V and 0 bases at J, with 5 bases in the middle. The CDR3 covers 13 residues. The source of the sample is a study of blood T cell repertoires in COVID-19. Across the whole study: The United States, Italy and Spain were the sources of the acute and convalescent COVID-19 samples.

How the authors handled the data: Cell counts per sample came from amplifying reference gene primers. The data were produced by immunoSEQ multiplex PCR, yet TCRdb's version contains in-frame clones alone and is incomplete. V and J calls and clone size follow that table, whereas D and trimming were derived from the DNA. The sample has around 330,000 clones, around nine tenths seen once. Material for sequencing was PBMCs or T cells enriched from blood (not recorded which). This sequence was found in a man in his 60s who had recovered from COVID-19. V usage is TRBV12-3 or TRBV12-4 and J usage is TRBJ1-1; D call uncertain. The CDR3 DNA follows: TGTGCCAGCAGTTTCCCCATGAACACTGAAGCTTTCTTT. Amino acids: CASSFPMNTEAFF.